This T cell receptor (beta chain) was identified during a study of T-cell memory formation after mild COVID-19. Overall study: Each donor largely had its own TCR clusters.

As for this clonotype: As yet, its antigen is unknown.

UMIs and sample barcodes were carried by the TCR alpha and TCR beta cDNA libraries that 5'RACE produced using constant-segment primers. MiXCR, run by TCRdb on the 5' RACE reads, gives a single entry per CDR3 protein. The profile shows 92,000 or so distinct CDR3 sequences, over 13% of them singletons. Between the trimmed V and J ends, which lost 0 bases and 2 bases, there was a span of 3 bases. CDR3 length: 12 amino acids. CDR1 is SGHKS and CDR2 is YYEKEE in the germline V gene (reference sequence). Study results and caveats: There were some responding clones in pre-infection memory, which suggested that cross-reactive memory had joined.

The TCR comes from a man between 18 and 35 years old who had mild COVID-19 (a few samples of this study predate the infection). Cell type and time point are not known. The sample was PBMCs or a T cell subset sorted from them (not recorded which). J is TRBJ2-7 and V is TRBV5-5; D is uncertain. In DNA, the CDR3 is TGTGCCAGCAGCTTGGGCACCTACGAGCAGTACTTC. Encoded protein: CASSLGTYEQYF.